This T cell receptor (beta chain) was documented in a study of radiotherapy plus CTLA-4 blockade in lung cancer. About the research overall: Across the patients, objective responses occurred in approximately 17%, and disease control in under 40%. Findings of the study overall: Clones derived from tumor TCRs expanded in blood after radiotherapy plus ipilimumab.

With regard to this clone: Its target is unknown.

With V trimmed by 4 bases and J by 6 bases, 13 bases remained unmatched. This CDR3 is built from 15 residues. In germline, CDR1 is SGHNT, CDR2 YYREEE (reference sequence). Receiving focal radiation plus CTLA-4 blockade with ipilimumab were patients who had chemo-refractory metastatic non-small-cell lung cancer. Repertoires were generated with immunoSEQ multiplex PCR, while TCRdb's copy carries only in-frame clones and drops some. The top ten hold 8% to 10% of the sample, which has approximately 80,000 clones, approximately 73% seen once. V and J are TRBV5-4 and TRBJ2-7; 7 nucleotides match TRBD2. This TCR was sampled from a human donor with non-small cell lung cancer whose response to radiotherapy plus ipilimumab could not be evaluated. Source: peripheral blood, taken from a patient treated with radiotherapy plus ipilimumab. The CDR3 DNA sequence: TGTGCCAGCAGCCCGATTCGGGGCAGCGGGACCGAGCAGTACTTC. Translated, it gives CASSPIRGSGTEQYF.